This T cell receptor beta chain was recorded in a study of cytomegalovirus exposure and HLA in healthy donors. The study's findings and limits: It was approximately 150 TCR beta chains that were listed as cytomegalovirus-associated. For cytomegalovirus status, the classifier reportedly gave diagnoses with high specificity and sensitivity.

TCRdb's table, derived via immunoSEQ multiplex PCR, lists solely in-frame clones and lacks some. Of about 69,000 clones listed, over 95% are singletons. CDR3 length equals 15 residues. Germline values: CDR1 SGHTA, CDR2 FQGNSA. V lost 5 bases, J lost 2 bases, and 14 bases lay in between. As to this clone: Its antigen is unknown.

The specimen was PBMCs. V gene TRBV7-2 combines with J gene TRBJ2-3; the D gene is possibly TRBD1 (7 bases). This receptor was obtained from a woman aged 18-29 years in good health and CMV-seropositive. The CDR3 region is CASSPGGRTTDTQYF. The CDR3 DNA follows: TGTGCCAGCAGCCCAGGGGGGAGGACCACAGATACGCAGTATTTT.